This record concerns one T cell receptor (beta chain) sequence. No antigen is known for it. The record has no base qualities; no much larger clone is one base away. This sample is part of a study of blood T cell repertoires in COVID-19 (TCRdb year 2020). Regarding the complete study: The collaborator samples originated in the United States, Italy and Spain and spanned the acute and convalescent phases of COVID-19. The sample metadata nearly always contained a de-identified subject ID, COVID-19 status, age in years and sex. The repertoires were made available in a free public database intended to serve as a resource for research on the immune response to SARS-CoV-2. The samples were drawn from the first 160 participants of the ongoing ImmuneRACE study and from under 1,500 subjects provided by 6 global collaborators. Where available, HLA class I and class II types were taken from metadata supplied by the sample provider and were not determined by assay-based typing. The dataset comprised deeply sampled blood TCRbeta repertoires from subjects exposed to, actively infected with, or recovered from COVID-19. The material from the prospective study consisted of cDNA or gDNA derived from T cells, B-cell-depleted T cells, or PBMCs.

For CDR1 and CDR2, the germline V gene (reference sequence) lists GTSNPN and SVGIG. Inclusive of the bounding cysteine and phenylalanine, the CDR3 is 14 residues long. Only CDR3 DNA is held: 42 bases, read in frame from base 1. V lost 3 bases and J lost 0 bases, and the count of bases not matched to a germline gene is 4. TCRbeta CDR3 regions were amplified from genomic DNA using the immunoSEQ Assay, a bias-controlled multiplex PCR. The paper's data handling went like this. Nucleated cell counts per sample were estimated from amplification of reference gene primers within the assay. Sequence reads were collapsed and filtered to measure the absolute abundance of every unique TCRbeta CDR3 rearrangement. For each sample, productive Simpson clonality was calculated as the square root of Simpson's diversity index across productive rearrangements. Imported from immuneACCESS, the table was reduced by TCRdb to in-frame sequences with V and J called. These copies leave out some clones; in studies compared against another copy, an unresolved V gene accounts for under half, and the cause of the remainder is not known. The V and J calls and clone size were taken over from that table, and D and trimming were inferred from the DNA. The sample table shows more than 300,000 clones, and about 90% are seen once. The ten most abundant clones make up just under 9.5% of the sample.

Participants in the prospective study were aged about 18 to 95 years, lived in over 20 United States geographic areas, and enrolled through a virtual design. To assign participants to cohorts, the prospective study relied on clinical history that participants themselves reported in a screening survey and a study questionnaire. ImmuneRACE Cohort 3 recovered participants were defined by two consecutive negative NP/OP PCR tests, healthcare professional clearance, or symptom resolution. Each participant in the prospective study had whole blood, serum and a nasopharyngeal or oropharyngeal swab collected by mobile phlebotomists. Participants in the prospective study had the option to provide additional blood draws and questionnaires over a 2-month period. Blood samples from the prospective study were shipped frozen or at room temperature prior to DNA extraction. Study-level results and caveats: How much clinical and demographic metadata was included differed by source and by participant, and the metadata was provided uncurated.

The sample taken for sequencing was PBMCs or T cells enriched from blood (not recorded which). The rearrangement joined TRBV30 to TRBJ1-2; 7 of the junction bases match TRBD1. This TCR was sampled from a woman under 40 who had recovered from COVID-19. This receptor carries the CDR3 CAWRPQGTNYGYTF. In nucleotides, the sequence is TGTGCCTGGAGACCACAGGGGACTAACTATGGCTACACCTTC.